This T cell receptor beta chain was retrieved from a study of T cell repertoires in aging, cancer and after chemotherapy (dated by TCRdb to 2018 to 2020). For the study in its entirety: Donors spanned six age groups from 30 or younger to 70 or older, with at least three individuals per group. Peripheral blood TCR beta repertoires from healthy donors and cancer patients were profiled to examine immunoaging and T cell reconstitution after chemotherapy. Healthy donor control TCR repertoires were recorded over several months to years and showed clear clonal overlap across re-sampling. The full dataset contained several million TCR reads. A cohort of 200 to 250 cancer patients (approximately 92 with hematological and approximately 120 with solid cancers) was assembled, and about 95 healthy donors were included as a reference group. Study-wide conclusions, independent of this receptor: The authors noted that the repertoire data do not allow conclusions about immunological memory after chemotherapy. Compared with age-matched healthy donors, untreated patients with hematological or solid cancers had significantly lower TCR diversity and higher clonality in blood. An increase in median generation probability over the chemotherapy interval was observed in both cancer cohorts, suggesting that the repertoire was reconstituted through rebound thymic output. Declining TCR diversity with age in healthy donors was mainly explained by loss of richness; in cancer patients, loss of evenness also contributed.

Rearranged TRB sequences spanning V, D and J segments were amplified by multiplex touch-down PCR using a mixed TRB-A/B primer pool. Illumina adapters and sample indices were added to the amplicons in two consecutive PCR reactions performed with Phusion HS II polymerase. The amplicons were purified from gel with the NucleoSpin Gel and PCR Clean-up kit and then assessed with Qubit and an Agilent 2100 Bioanalyzer. Sequencing of libraries was carried out on an Illumina MiSeq in 600-cycle, single-indexed, paired-end runs. For the original study's pipeline: TRB sequences were processed with MiXCR versions 2.12 and 3.0.5. Each unique CDR3 nucleotide sequence counted as one clone, and only productive sequences with at least two reads were retained. The repertoire metrics were Shannon diversity, evenness, clonality (calculated as one minus evenness), and diversity profiles parameterized by alpha from 0 to 5. The IGoR algorithm was used to calculate generation probabilities of clones in the paired pre- and post-chemotherapy samples. TCRdb reprocessed the public reads (quality trimming at Q25 with fastp, clone calling with MiXCR) and kept in-frame beta chains. Records with the same CDR3 protein are collapsed into one entry carrying the most frequent genes and DNA. TCRdb's processing, not the study's, gives the V and J calls here. The table for this sample lists thousands of distinct CDR3 sequences; roughly two fifths of them were counted only once. Of the sample, more than 12% falls within the top ten clones.

This clonotype was counted a few times. The antigen it recognizes is unknown. No much larger clonotype is one base removed from it; base qualities were not supplied. The CDR3 goes from the cysteine to the phenylalanine over 13 residues. Just the 39-base CDR3 DNA is kept, in frame starting at base 1. Trimming leaves V shorter by 6 bases and J shorter by 4 bases, with the junction holding 5 bases beyond the gene matches. Looking up the germline V gene yields CDR1 SQVTM and CDR2 ANQGSEA. Genomic DNA extracted from peripheral blood, rather than sorted cells or RNA, was used as the source for amplification of TCR beta rearrangements.

The receptor was derived from a human donor in good health. Sequencing used blood. This chain is built from TRBV29-1 and TRBJ2-1; TRBD2 matches 8 bases in the middle. The CDR3 in this case is CSVGGADYNEQFF. The DNA sequence reads TGCAGCGTCGGGGGGGCAGATTACAATGAGCAGTTCTTC.